This T cell receptor beta chain was captured by sequencing in a study of CD8+ T cells in alopecia areata. Of note for this clone: Its target is unknown.

Broader study findings: Throughout tofacitinib, many expanded lesional clones continued to persist in scalp and blood.

The treatment: oral pan-JAK inhibitor, 5-10 mg twice daily. The authors extracted RNA and reverse transcribed it into cDNA as the sequencing template. Some clones are missing from TCRdb's copy, which holds only in-frame ones; the method was immunoSEQ multiplex PCR. Of fewer than 250,000 clones listed, about three fifths are singletons. J gave up 0 bases and V 3 bases, and 2 bases lay outside the gene matches. Germline CDR1 and CDR2: SGHNT and YYREEE (reference sequence). The CDR3 is made up of 15 amino acids. The sample in question was CD4+ T cells sorted from blood, obtained at week 49, from a patient treated with tofacitinib. The clonotype originates from a human donor with alopecia areata. The chain employs TRBV5-4 and TRBJ2-7; 11 nucleotides agree with TRBD2. The CDR3 loop is CASSSSGGLSYEQYF. The CDR3 DNA is TGTGCCAGCAGCTCTAGCGGGGGGCTCTCCTACGAGCAGTACTTC.